This record concerns one T cell receptor beta chain sequence. Here immunoSEQ multiplex PCR was the method, and the copy in TCRdb shows in-frame clones only, minus some. The data show about 200,000 clones, with around 92% seen just once and around 1.2% held by the top ten. CDR3 length equals 13 residues. Trimming took 8 bases from V and 0 from J, leaving 7 bases between them. CDR1 and CDR2 (germline): MNHNY, SVGAGI (reference sequence). The sample is drawn from a study of blood T cell repertoires in COVID-19. Study context: Samples taken during acute and convalescent COVID-19 were collected in the United States, Italy and Spain.

Source material: peripheral blood. This TCR was sampled from a man in his thirties or forties with acute or convalescent COVID-19. The V and J genes are TRBV6-6 and TRBJ1-4; D gene unclear. CDR3 sequence: CASHAATNEKLFF. In DNA form, the CDR3 reads TGTGCCAGCCACGCAGCAACTAATGAAAAACTGTTTTTT.